These 26 T cell receptor beta chains were sequenced from one sample in a study of blood T cell repertoires in COVID-19. Profiling relied on immunoSEQ multiplex PCR, and the TCRdb table lists in-frame clones only, not all of them. The sample contains 150,000 to 200,000 clones, 70% to 80% of which appear only once. Sample: peripheral blood. The source of these receptors is a woman aged 55-69 years with COVID-19, enrolled during active disease.

The CDR3 sequence is CASSLLTGNTGELFF. The CDR3 bases are TGTGCCAGCAGCTTATTAACGGGGAACACCGGGGAGCTGTTTTTT. This chain links TRBV7-9 with TRBJ2-2; D is ambiguous. This CDR3 is 15 amino acids long. Germline CDR1 reads SEHNR; CDR2 reads FQNEAQ (reference sequence). Trimming took off 2 bases at V and 1 base at J, with 8 bases between the two ends.

This chain joins TRBV28 and TRBJ2-3; the D gene is possibly TRBD2 (5 bases). V shed 2 bases and J shed 3 bases, with 12 bases lying between them. Germline V gene data show CDR1 as MDHEN and CDR2 as SYDVKM. The CDR3 spans 15 residues. The DNA of the CDR3 is TGTGCCAGCAGTTTAGGAGGCGGGCCTACAGATACGCAGTATTTT. Residues: CASSLGGGPTDTQYF.

CDR3 sequence (DNA): TGTGCCAGTTTTTTGGGACAGAACAATGAGCAGTTCTTC. Amino acid sequence: CASFLGQNNEQFF. The chain carries TRBV6-5 and TRBJ2-1, with 7 bases that match TRBD1. From germline, CDR1 is MNHEY and CDR2 SVGAGI. CDR3 size: 13 residues. Trimming cost V 9 bases and J 5 bases; bases outside gene matches: 7.

The CDR3 loop is CATSRINTGGTDTQYF. The CDR3, as DNA: TGTGCCACCAGCAGAATTAATACAGGGGGCACAGATACGCAGTATTTT. The chain is built from TRBV15 and TRBJ2-3; 7 nucleotides match TRBD1. The trim removed 2 bases at V and 1 base at J, leaving 6 bases unmatched. This CDR3 has 16 amino acids. The germline V gene has CDR1 LNHNV and CDR2 YYDKDF (reference sequence). The full variable domain, its missing parts supplied by reference TRBV15 and TRBJ2-3, is DAMVIQNPRYQVTQFGKPVTLSCSQTLNHNVMYWYQQKSSQAPKLLFHYYDKDFNNEADTPDNFQSRRPNTSFCFLDIRSPGLGDTAMYLCATSRINTGGTDTQYFGPGTRLTVL.

The CDR3 coding sequence is TGCGCCAGCAGCCCCCAACAGGGTCCGACTGAAGCTTTCTTT. Translated: CASSPQQGPTEAFF. The chain uses TRBV5-1 and TRBJ1-1; a possible D gene is TRBD1 (6 bases). Germline V lookup: CDR1 SGHRS, CDR2 YFSETQ. This CDR3 contains 14 residues. V was shortened by 4 bases and J by 5 bases, with 15 bases between the two germline ends.

As regards this clone: Other nucleotide sequences from this sample produce the same CDR3. CDR3 nucleotides: TGTGCCAGCAGTCCTGGACAGGGCCAAGAGACCCAGTACTTC. Amino acids: CASSPGQGQETQYF. V usage is TRBV5-8 and J usage is TRBJ2-5; 8 bases agree with TRBD1. This CDR3 is built from 14 residues. Germline-derived CDR1 and CDR2 are SGHTS and YDEGEE. With V trimmed by 5 bases and J by 1 base, 4 bases remained unmatched.

The chain joins TRBV4-3 to TRBJ1-5; 7 bases agree with TRBD1. The V gene end was trimmed by 1 base and the J gene end by 2 bases; junction bases not matched to a gene: 2. Per the germline V gene, CDR1 is LGHNA and CDR2 is YSLEER. This CDR3 spans 15 amino acids. DNA for the CDR3: TGCGCCAGCAGCCAAGGTACAGGGGGCAATCAGCCCCAGCATTTT. Translating it yields CASSQGTGGNQPQHF.

This chain joins TRBV7-9 and TRBJ2-1; the D is unclear. Germline V gene data show CDR1 as SEHNR and CDR2 as FQNEAQ (reference sequence). Trimming left V 11 bases short and J 7 bases short, with 3 bases between. The CDR3 covers 8 residues. CDR3 nucleotides: TGTGCCCCGAATGAGCAGTTCTTC. Encoded protein: CAPNEQFF.

CDR3: CASSLDLFATYEQYF. The CDR3 coding sequence is TGTGCCAGCAGCTTAGACCTGTTCGCTACCTACGAGCAGTACTTC. The chain couples TRBV7-9 to TRBJ2-7, with D unresolved. In germline, CDR1 is SEHNR, CDR2 FQNEAQ (reference sequence). This CDR3 is 15 amino acids long. The V end lost 1 base, the J end lost 2 bases, and 12 bases lay between the germline ends.

The V gene is TRBV21-1, the J gene TRBJ1-5; the table's D gene call, TRBD1, was not cross checked with the DNA. TRBV21-1 is a pseudogene locus. The CDR3 loop spans 17 amino acids. In DNA form, the CDR3 reads TGTGCCAGCAGCAAAGTAGAGGGGGCCGTATCTGAGGAGCCCCAGCATTTT. Translating gives CASSKVEGAVSEEPQHF.

The CDR3 loop is CASSVGQGPGTEAFF. In DNA, the CDR3 is TGTGCCAGCAGCGTAGGCCAGGGGCCGGGCACTGAAGCTTTCTTT. The chain has TRBV9 and TRBJ1-1, with D perhaps TRBD1 (6 bases). Trimming stripped 0 bases from V and 4 bases from J, with 13 bases between. The CDR3 has 15 amino acids. CDR1 SGDLS and CDR2 YYNGEE come from the germline V gene.

The rearrangement uses TRBV11-2 and TRBJ2-1; D ambiguous. V was shortened by 5 bases and J by 0 bases, with 11 bases between the two germline ends. CDR1 SGHAT and CDR2 FQNNGV come from the germline V gene. The CDR3 totals 15 residues. This CDR3 reads CASSPKLSSYNEQFF. As DNA, the CDR3 is TGTGCCAGCAGCCCAAAACTGAGCTCCTACAATGAGCAGTTCTTC. The full variable domain, completed using reference TRBV11-2 and TRBJ2-1, is EAGVAQSPRYKIIEKRQSVAFWCNPISGHATLYWYQQILGQGPKLLIQFQNNGVVDDSQLPKDRFSAERLKGVDSTLKIQPAKLEDSAVYLCASSPKLSSYNEQFFGPGTRLTVL.

V and J are TRBV27 and TRBJ2-7, with 15 bases fitting TRBD2. Germline V gene lookup returns CDR1 MNHEY and CDR2 SMNVEV (reference sequence). The CDR3 runs 17 residues. V lost 3 bases, J lost 0 bases, and 3 bases stayed unmatched. The CDR3 DNA reads TGTGCCAGCAGTTTGGGACTAGCGGGAGGAGACTCCTACGAGCAGTACTTC. The encoded protein is CASSLGLAGGDSYEQYF.

This clone appeared a few times. J is TRBJ2-3 and V is TRBV12-2; the DNA was not compared with TRBD2, the D call given in the table. TRBV12-2 is tagged as a pseudogene. CDR3 size: 18 residues. The CDR3 nucleotides read TGTGCAAGTCTACCCAGCGTTGACGTGGGGGGACGTCCAGATACGCAGTATTTT. Residues: CASLPSVDVGGRPDTQYF.

This chain uses TRBV7-9 with TRBJ2-3; 8 bases are shared with TRBD1. The CDR3 runs 17 residues. Germline lookup yields CDR1 SEHNR and CDR2 FQNEAQ (reference sequence). Losses at the gene ends were 1 base for V and 3 bases for J; bases not matched to a gene: 9. The CDR3 region has the DNA TGTGCCAGCAGCTTAGGGATGACAGGGGCAAGGACAGATACGCAGTATTTT. Its protein is CASSLGMTGARTDTQYF.

The rearrangement links TRBV4-1 to TRBJ2-1; 13 nucleotides agree with TRBD2. V gave up 4 bases and J gave up 2 bases; unmatched junction bases: 5. The CDR3 sequence is 17 residues long. Germline V CDR1 and CDR2: MGHRA, YSYEKL. The chain's CDR3 is CASSRLLAGGPYNEQFF. CDR3 DNA sequence: TGCGCCAGCAGCCGATTACTAGCGGGGGGGCCCTACAATGAGCAGTTCTTC.

This chain's CDR3 is CASSPPPSVSGSLRDTQYF. CDR3 nucleotide sequence: TGTGCCAGCTCACCACCCCCCTCGGTCAGCGGGAGTCTCCGGGATACGCAGTATTTT. The J gene is TRBJ2-3, the V gene TRBV18, with 8 bases that match TRBD2. The V gene's germline CDR1 is KGHSH and CDR2 LQKENI. Unmatched junction bases numbered 17, after V lost 0 bases and J lost 6 bases. The CDR3 is 19 residues long.

There are a few counts of this clone. The gene calls are TRBV28 and TRBJ1-1; 7 nucleotides match TRBD1. V trimming: 6 bases; J trimming: 3 bases; junction bases outside the gene matches: 7. The germline gives CDR1 MDHEN, CDR2 SYDVKM. The CDR3 has 14 residues. The CDR3 sequence is CASRPRQGDTEAFF. CDR3 bases: TGTGCCAGCAGGCCCCGACAGGGCGACACTGAAGCTTTCTTT.

This clone was seen only once. The chain links TRBV7-9 to TRBJ1-4, with D perhaps TRBD1 (5 bases). The CDR3 loop spans 14 amino acids. V dropped 5 bases and J dropped 3 bases, with 10 bases sitting between them. Looked up from germline, CDR1 is SEHNR and CDR2 is FQNEAQ (reference sequence). This chain's CDR3 is CASSPTGANEKLFF. For the CDR3, the DNA is TGTGCCAGCAGCCCTACAGGAGCTAATGAAAAACTGTTTTTT.

This clone was picked up one time. V and J are TRBV5-1 and TRBJ2-2; no clear D gene. The CDR3 totals 13 residues. Trimming removed 4 bases from V and 8 bases from J, with 12 bases in between. Germline values: CDR1 SGHRS, CDR2 YFSETQ. The DNA of the CDR3 is TGCGCCAGCAGCGTTATAACGGGTGGGGAGCTGTTTTTT. Translating gives CASSVITGGELFF.

V is TRBV10-3 and J is TRBJ1-2; 7 bases agree with TRBD1. The CDR3 totals 14 residues. Unmatched junction bases numbered 13, after V lost 5 bases and J lost 10 bases. CDR1 is ENHRY, CDR2 SYGVKD, per germline. The CDR3 DNA reads as TGTGCCATCAGTCCCCGGACAGGCCTTGGGGACTACACCTTC. Translating it yields CAISPRTGLGDYTF.

A single count supports this clone. Written as DNA, the CDR3 is TGTGCCAGCAGCTTAGGGGGCGAGAGATACGAGCAGTACTTC. Translated: CASSLGGERYEQYF. This sequence joins TRBV7-2 and TRBJ2-7, with D possibly matching TRBD1 (5 bases). The CDR3 length is 14 residues. Germline V lookup: CDR1 SGHTA, CDR2 FQGNSA. V was pared by 1 base and J by 4 bases, with 11 bases between.

This clone was seen a handful of times. The rearrangement uses TRBV19 and TRBJ2-7; D gene unclear. Between the trimmed V and J ends, which lost 2 bases and 2 bases, there was a span of 10 bases. The CDR3 extends over 14 amino acids. Germline lookup yields CDR1 LNHDA and CDR2 SQIVND (reference sequence). The CDR3 loop is CASSISQATYEQYF. The CDR3 DNA follows: TGTGCCAGTAGTATATCCCAGGCAACCTACGAGCAGTACTTC.

The genes are TRBV20-1 and TRBJ2-1; no reliable D call. Germline V gene sequence: CDR1 DFQATT, CDR2 SNEGSKA (reference sequence). CDR3 length equals 11 residues. The V end was cut by 0 bases, the J end by 10 bases, with 7 bases between. As DNA, the CDR3 is TGCAGTGCTAGAGAGAAGCGCGAGCAGTTCTTC. Its protein product is CSAREKREQFF.

The rearrangement uses TRBV6-6 and TRBJ2-2, with 8 positions matching TRBD2. V shed 5 bases and J 6 bases; nucleotides not matched to a gene: 8. The CDR3 consists of 15 residues. The V gene's germline CDR1 is MNHNY and CDR2 SVGAGI (reference sequence). The CDR3 nucleotides read TGTGCCAGCAGTCACGGGACTAGGCGGGCCGGGGAGCTGTTTTTT. Its translation: CASSHGTRRAGELFF.

The chain couples TRBV2 to TRBJ1-5, with D maybe TRBD1 (5 bases). The CDR3 sequence is 13 residues long. Germline values: CDR1 SNHLY, CDR2 FYNNEI. V was cut by 6 bases and J by 7 bases, with 13 bases left in between. CDR3 sequence reads: CASRAGGLQPQHF. CDR3 DNA: TGTGCCAGCAGGGCCGGGGGGTTGCAGCCCCAGCATTTT.